This T cell receptor beta chain came from a study of Ad26.COV2.S vaccination and SARS-CoV-2 variants. General study findings and limits: Non-spike TCR breadth did not differ much between vaccine and placebo recipients.

Noted treatment: about 20 received Ad26.COV2.S at low or high dose, single or two shots; 5 received placebo; per-sample allocation not given. The investigators took samples on day 63 after the first vaccine or placebo injection. Donation came from an adult in Boston who was aged 18-55 years. Notes on this clone: Its specificity is unknown.

The protocol was immunoSEQ multiplex PCR, while the TCRdb copy is restricted to in-frame clones and leaves out a portion. The table has about 250,000 clones, 70% to 90% seen once. Germline loops: CDR1 LGHNA, CDR2 YSLEER. CDR3 size: 14 residues. Trimming shortened V by 0 bases and J by 6 bases, and 6 bases separated the two germline ends. The chain recombines TRBV4-3 with TRBJ1-6; the D is unclear. Material: peripheral blood, obtained in a trial of Ad26.COV2.S vaccine versus placebo. The clonotype originates from a person between 18 and 60 years old who received the Ad26.COV2.S COVID-19 vaccine or a placebo. As DNA, the CDR3 is TGCGCCAGCAGCCAAGATGGGGTTAATTCACCCCTCCACTTT. This codes for CASSQDGVNSPLHF.